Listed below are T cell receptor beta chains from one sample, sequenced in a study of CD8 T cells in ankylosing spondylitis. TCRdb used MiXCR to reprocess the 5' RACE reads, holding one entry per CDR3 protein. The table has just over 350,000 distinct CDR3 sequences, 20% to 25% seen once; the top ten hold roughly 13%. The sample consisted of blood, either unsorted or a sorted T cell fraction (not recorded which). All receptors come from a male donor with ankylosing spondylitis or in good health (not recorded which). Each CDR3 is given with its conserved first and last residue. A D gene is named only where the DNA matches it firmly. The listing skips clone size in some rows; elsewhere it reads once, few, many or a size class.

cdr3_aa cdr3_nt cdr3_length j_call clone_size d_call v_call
CASTGTPQETQYF TGCGCCAGCACCGGGACACCCCAAGAGACCCAGTACTTC 13 TRBJ2-5 once . TRBV10-2
CASSASRGYEQYF TGTGCCAGCAGTGCATCCAGGGGGTACGAGCAGTACTTC 13 TRBJ2-7 few TRBD1 TRBV27
CASSLKQTWGTLNQETQYF TGTGCCAGCAGCTTGAAGCAGACTTGGGGGACCCTAAACCAAGAGACCCAGTACTTC 19 TRBJ2-5 . . TRBV5-4
CAWKSGELFF TGTGCCTGGAAGTCCGGGGAGCTGTTTTTT 10 TRBJ2-2 . . TRBV30
CASDWDTGPAGELFF TGTGCCAGCGATTGGGACACGGGGCCCGCCGGGGAGCTGTTTTTT 15 TRBJ2-2 few . TRBV12-3/TRBV12-4
CATTGTSGGTDTQYF TGTGCCACCACAGGGACTAGCGGGGGCACAGATACGCAGTATTTT 15 TRBJ2-3 few TRBD2 TRBV24-1
CASSMGRTVFYNEQFF TGTGCCAGCAGCATGGGTCGGACAGTTTTCTACAATGAGCAGTTCTTC 16 TRBJ2-1 . . TRBV28
CASTWGSSYEQYF TGTGCCAGCACCTGGGGCAGCTCCTACGAGCAGTACTTC 13 TRBJ2-7 . . TRBV12-3/TRBV12-4
CASSGTGGGTEAFF TGTGCCAGCAGTGGAACAGGGGGCGGCACTGAAGCTTTCTTT 14 TRBJ1-1 few TRBD1 TRBV12-3/TRBV12-4
CASSGPLSSYEQYF TGTGCCAGCAGCGGGCCGTTAAGCTCCTACGAGCAGTACTTC 14 TRBJ2-7 . . TRBV7-2
CAWSWSTEAFF TGTGCCTGGAGTTGGTCGACTGAAGCTTTCTTT 11 TRBJ1-1 few . TRBV30
CSVAERFQYF TGCAGTGTTGCAGAGCGGTTCCAGTACTTC 10 TRBJ2-5 . . TRBV20-1
CSARITGLGTYEQYF TGCAGTGCTAGAATCACAGGGTTGGGGACCTACGAGCAGTACTTC 15 TRBJ2-7 few . TRBV20-1
CSVESPDQETQYF TGCAGCGTTGAATCCCCTGACCAAGAGACCCAGTACTTC 13 TRBJ2-5 . . TRBV29-1
CASSLQGAGDTQYF TGTGCCAGCAGTCTCCAGGGGGCGGGAGATACGCAGTATTTT 14 TRBJ2-3 . TRBD1 TRBV12-3/TRBV12-4
CASSPWGGRNTEAFF TGTGCCAGCAGCCCTTGGGGGGGGCGAAACACTGAAGCTTTCTTT 15 TRBJ1-1 few . TRBV6-1